Below, 21 T cell receptor beta chains from the same sample are listed, as sequenced in a study of CD8+ T cells in alopecia areata (dated by TCRdb to the late 2010s). The label giving this sample's time point can be read as: baseline before oral tofacitinib. Library generation was performed with the immunoSEQ multiplex PCR assay. For TCR sequencing, RNA was extracted from every sample and reverse transcribed into cDNA to serve as template. TCRdb took this table from immuneACCESS and kept in-frame rearrangements with V and J called. Such tables lack part of the clones; where checked against another copy, unresolved V genes explain under half of the gap, and the rest is unexplained. For this sample there are almost 250,000 clones; 67% appear just once. In total, the top ten clones hold 1% to 1.5% of the sample. The source material was CD4+ T cells sorted from blood, sampled at week 0. These receptors were collected from a human donor with alopecia areata.

This clone was detected only once. The chain combines TRBV25-1 with TRBJ1-5; D is undetermined. The CDR3 length is 14 residues. Germline V CDR1 and CDR2: MGHDK, SYGVNS. V shed 2 bases and J shed 4 bases, with 9 bases lying between them. CDR3 sequence: CASSEHGGNQPQHF. In nucleotides, the CDR3 is TGTGCCAGCAGTGAACATGGAGGTAATCAGCCCCAGCATTTT.

The chain links TRBV15 to TRBJ2-3; D remains ambiguous. CDR3 length equals 13 residues. Per the germline V gene, CDR1 is LNHNV and CDR2 is YYDKDF (reference sequence). V was shortened by 3 bases and J by 5 bases, with 9 bases between the two germline ends. This CDR3 is CATSRGLIDTQYF. The CDR3 DNA is TGTGCCACCAGCAGGGGCCTGATAGATACGCAGTATTTT.

The chain links TRBV5-6 to TRBJ1-4; D is perhaps TRBD1 (5 bases). Germline assignment: CDR1 SGHDT and CDR2 YYEEEE. V lost 6 bases and J 8 bases, leaving 23 bases between the germline ends. The CDR3 totals 16 residues. CDR3 residues: CASTRRDGRIGEKLFF. The CDR3 DNA reads as TGTGCCAGCACCCGAAGGGACGGAAGAATTGGGGAAAAACTGTTTTTT.

This clone was detected only once. The gene calls are TRBV9 and TRBJ1-2; 9 nucleotides line up with TRBD1. V was pared by 4 bases and J by 3 bases, with 7 bases of the junction left unmatched. This CDR3 contains 15 residues. The germline V gene has CDR1 SGDLS and CDR2 YYNGEE. CDR3 residues: CASSLWDRDHYGYTF. The CDR3 coding sequence is TGTGCCAGCAGCCTCTGGGACAGGGATCACTATGGCTACACCTTC. Filled out from reference TRBV9 and TRBJ1-2, the complete variable domain reads DSGVTQTPKHLITATGQRVTLRCSPRSGDLSVYWYQQSLDQGLQFLIQYYNGEERAKGNILERFSAQQFPDLHSELNLSSLELGDSALYFCASSLWDRDHYGYTFGSGTRLTVV.

The chain combines TRBV19 with TRBJ2-5; D is ambiguous. There are 15 residues in the CDR3. CDR1 is LNHDA and CDR2 is SQIVND in the germline V gene (reference sequence). Trimming took off 6 bases at V and 0 bases at J, with 14 bases between the two ends. The CDR3 DNA reads TGTGCCAGTAGCCCTGGCAGGACGTACCAAGAGACCCAGTACTTC. It is translated as CASSPGRTYQETQYF.

This rearrangement joins TRBV30 to TRBJ1-1; D not certain. The CDR3 length is 12 residues. The germline V gene encodes CDR1 GTSNPN and CDR2 SVGIG (reference sequence). Trimming removed 3 bases from V and 9 bases from J, with 14 bases in between. The chain's CDR3 is CAWSTLIQQAFF. CDR3 bases: TGTGCCTGGAGCACCCTTATTCAGCAAGCTTTCTTT.

This clone was seen more than once but under ten times. The CDR3 nucleotides read TGCGCCAGCAGCTTGAGGCCCGCCGCTAATGAAAAACTGTTTTTT. This sequence encodes CASSLRPAANEKLFF. This chain uses TRBV5-1 with TRBJ1-4; D remains ambiguous. This CDR3 is built from 15 residues. Germline V CDR1 and CDR2: SGHRS, YFSETQ. V was cut by 1 base and J by 3 bases, with 10 bases left in between.

This chain uses TRBV7-2 with TRBJ2-3, with a tentative D call TRBD2 (6 bases). The CDR3 spans 14 residues. V lost 5 bases, J lost 4 bases, and 13 bases lay in between. Germline assignment: CDR1 SGHTA and CDR2 FQGNSA. The CDR3: CASSLRGPPDTQYF. For the CDR3, the DNA is TGTGCCAGCAGCCTGCGGGGCCCGCCAGATACGCAGTATTTT.

This rearrangement joins TRBV29-1 to TRBJ2-6; no clear D gene. Trimming cost V 4 bases and J 0 bases, with 7 bases left between them. Germline assignment: CDR1 SQVTM and CDR2 ANQGSEA. The CDR3 loop spans 14 amino acids. The CDR3 loop reads CSVAWGSGANVLTF. The CDR3 coding sequence is TGCAGCGTTGCATGGGGCTCTGGGGCCAACGTCCTGACTTTC. Filled out from reference TRBV29-1 and TRBJ2-6, the complete variable domain reads SAVISQKPSRDICQRGTSLTIQCQVDSQVTMMFWYRQQPGQSLTLIATANQGSEATYESGFVIDKFPISRPNLTFSTLTVSNMSPEDSSIYLCSVAWGSGANVLTFGAGSRLTVL.

J is TRBJ2-1 and V is TRBV5-6; maybe TRBD1 (6 bases). Trimming cost V 3 bases and J 6 bases, with 10 bases left between them. The CDR3 has 13 amino acids. Germline loops: CDR1 SGHDT, CDR2 YYEEEE. CDR3 DNA: TGTGCCAGCAGCTACTACAGGGTCAATGAGCAGTTCTTC. Protein sequence: CASSYYRVNEQFF. The full variable domain, in which reference TRBV5-6 and TRBJ2-1 provide the parts outside the CDR3, is DAGVTQSPTHLIKTRGQQVTLRCSPKSGHDTVSWYQQALGQGPQFIFQYYEEEERQRGNFPDRFSGHQFPNYSSELNVNALLLGDSALYLCASSYYRVNEQFFGPGTRLTVL.

V and J are TRBV5-4 and TRBJ1-1; D remains unclear. The CDR3 extends over 14 amino acids. V was pared by 0 bases and J by 1 base, with 7 bases between. Germline CDR1 is SGHNT and CDR2 is YYREEE (reference sequence). The CDR3 spells CASSLDLPNTEAFF. CDR3 bases: TGTGCCAGCAGCTTGGATCTCCCGAACACTGAAGCTTTCTTT.

The sample holds a few counts of this clone. The genes are TRBV27 and TRBJ2-1; maybe TRBD2 (6 bases). There are 15 residues in the CDR3. Germline loops: CDR1 MNHEY, CDR2 SMNVEV (reference sequence). The ends were cut back, 3 bases at V and 6 bases at J, with 15 bases in the middle. CDR3 sequence: CASSLEGHRFNEQFF. DNA for the CDR3: TGTGCCAGCAGTTTGGAGGGCCACAGGTTCAATGAGCAGTTCTTC.

The V gene is TRBV6-6, the J gene TRBJ2-5; 8 positions agree with TRBD2. The V and J ends lost 6 bases and 1 base, in that order; junction bases with no gene match: 10. CDR3 length: 16 residues. Germline V CDR1 and CDR2: MNHNY, SVGAGI (reference sequence). The CDR3 region is CASSQFGGGSQETQYF. The CDR3 region has the DNA TGTGCCAGCAGCCAATTTGGCGGGGGGTCCCAAGAGACCCAGTACTTC.

V usage is TRBV30 and J usage is TRBJ2-2; D is uncertain. The CDR3 is 13 residues long. Trimming shortened V by 4 bases and J by 5 bases, and 11 bases separated the two germline ends. CDR1 is GTSNPN and CDR2 is SVGIG in the germline V gene (reference sequence). The CDR3 nucleotides read TGTGCCTGGACCCCGTTTGGGACCGGGGAGCTGTTTTTT. This gives the protein CAWTPFGTGELFF.

This chain joins TRBV20-1 and TRBJ1-3, with unresolved D. V lost 1 base and J 4 bases, leaving 2 bases between the germline ends. Germline CDR1 is DFQATT and CDR2 is SNEGSKA (reference sequence). The CDR3 sequence is 11 residues long. The CDR3 DNA sequence: TGCAGTGCTAGAGTAGGAAACACCATATATTTT. The encoded protein is CSARVGNTIYF.

Concerning this clone: Mismatch with germline at one junction end may stem from a read error. This chain connects TRBV7-3 to TRBJ1-6; unclear D gene. The CDR3 runs to 13 residues. CDR1 is SGHTA and CDR2 is FQGTGA in the germline V gene. The CDR3 bases are TGTGCCAGCAGCTTAAGGGATAACTCACCCCTCCACTTT. Amino acids: CASSLRDNSPLHF.

This rearrangement joins TRBV30 to TRBJ1-6, with a weak D call TRBD1 (5 bases). V lost 4 bases to trimming and J lost 3 bases, with 10 bases between them. Per germline, CDR1 GTSNPN and CDR2 SVGIG (reference sequence). This CDR3 comprises 14 residues. The chain's CDR3 is CAWNSRVYNSPLHF. The CDR3 DNA reads TGTGCCTGGAATAGCAGGGTCTATAATTCACCCCTCCACTTT.

CDR3 loop: CASSLADIGNSPLHF. The DNA of the CDR3 is TGCGCCAGCAGCTTGGCGGACATCGGTAATTCACCCCTCCACTTT. The chain uses TRBV5-1 and TRBJ1-6; D may be TRBD1 (5 bases). Germline CDR1 and CDR2: SGHRS and YFSETQ. This CDR3 has 15 residues. Trimming shortened V by 0 bases and J by 6 bases, and 10 bases separated the two germline ends. Filled out from reference TRBV5-1 and TRBJ1-6, the complete variable domain reads KAGVTQTPRYLIKTRGQQVTLSCSPISGHRSVSWYQQTPGQGLQFLFEYFSETQRNKGNFPGRFSGRQFSNSRSEMNVSTLELGDSALYLCASSLADIGNSPLHFGNGTRLTVT.

A note on this clone: Other DNA variants within this sample encode the same CDR3. The chain uses TRBV14 and TRBJ1-2; D is unclear. The CDR3 length is 13 residues. Germline V gene data show CDR1 as SGHDN and CDR2 as FVKESK. Deletions cut 1 base from V and 2 bases from J, with 5 bases between. CDR3 nucleotides: TGTGCCAGCAGCCAAGGTGCGAACTATGGCTACACCTTC. Translating gives CASSQGANYGYTF.

The genes are TRBV6-5 and TRBJ2-7; 7 bases map to TRBD1. Trimming removed 4 bases from V and 3 bases from J; junction bases left unmatched: 6. The CDR3 extends over 14 amino acids. CDR1 and CDR2 from the germline V gene are MNHEY and SVGAGI. CDR3 residues: CASSSGTAYYEQYF. Here the CDR3 DNA reads TGTGCCAGCAGTTCCGGGACAGCTTACTACGAGCAGTACTTC.

The V and J genes are TRBV5-1 and TRBJ2-3; D remains ambiguous. The CDR3 extends over 14 amino acids. The germline V gene has CDR1 SGHRS and CDR2 YFSETQ. V was shortened by 3 bases and J by 5 bases, with 13 bases between the two germline ends. CDR3 loop: CASSSIEIGDTQYF. The DNA for the CDR3 is TGCGCCAGCAGCTCCATAGAGATTGGAGATACGCAGTATTTT. Together with reference TRBV5-1 and TRBJ2-3, the CDR3 gives the full variable domain: KAGVTQTPRYLIKTRGQQVTLSCSPISGHRSVSWYQQTPGQGLQFLFEYFSETQRNKGNFPGRFSGRQFSNSRSEMNVSTLELGDSALYLCASSSIEIGDTQYFGPGTRLTVL.